Listed here are 12 T cell receptor beta chains from one sample, sequenced in a study of long-term antiretroviral therapy in people with HIV. immunoSEQ v3.0 was run at survey level. Data came from immunoSEQ multiplex PCR; TCRdb stores just in-frame clones and leaves some out. The sample has some 20,000 clones; around 76% are singletons. The material sequenced was unsorted PBMCs, taken 2.2 years after starting antiretroviral therapy. The receptors were gathered from a man aged 45-65 years with HIV.

The V gene is TRBV6-5, the J gene TRBJ2-1; 7 positions agree with TRBD1. CDR1 is MNHEY, CDR2 SVGAGI, per germline. V lost 6 bases, J lost 7 bases, and 9 bases stayed unmatched. The CDR3 runs 14 residues. The CDR3 sequence is CASRPGQRLNEQFF. CDR3 in DNA: TGTGCCAGCAGACCGGGACAGAGGCTTAATGAGCAGTTCTTC.

The CDR3 DNA is TGTGCCAGCAGTCACCCCCCGCCTGTCTCCTACAATGAGCAGTTCTTC. Amino acid sequence: CASSHPPPVSYNEQFF. The chain recombines TRBV28 with TRBJ2-1; D is uncertain. Trimming shortened V by 5 bases and J by 0 bases, and 14 bases separated the two germline ends. This CDR3 spans 16 amino acids. The germline V gene has CDR1 MDHEN and CDR2 SYDVKM.

V is TRBV27 and J is TRBJ2-1, with D possibly being TRBD2 (6 bases). The CDR3 is 14 amino acids. V was shortened by 2 bases and J by 3 bases, with 8 bases between the two germline ends. Germline-derived CDR1 and CDR2 are MNHEY and SMNVEV (reference sequence). CDR3 sequence: CASSLGGNYNEQFF. Written as DNA, the CDR3 is TGTGCCAGCAGTTTAGGCGGGAACTACAATGAGCAGTTCTTC.

V gene TRBV18 combines with J gene TRBJ2-5, with TRBD1 matching over 7 bases. This CDR3 spans 14 amino acids. The germline V gene encodes CDR1 KGHSH and CDR2 LQKENI. Trimming at V came to 2 bases and at J to 4 bases, leaving 4 bases not matched to a gene. Written as DNA, the CDR3 is TGTGCCAGCTCACCATCCCGACAGGGAGAGACCCAGTACTTC. It codes for CASSPSRQGETQYF.

The V call is TRBV4-3, the J call TRBJ2-7; D not certain. V lost 3 bases and J lost 3, with 12 bases in between. CDR1 is LGHNA, CDR2 YSLEER, per germline. The CDR3 has 14 amino acids. Here the CDR3 DNA reads TGCGCCAGCAGCCAGAGATTCGGCGGCTACGAGCAGTACTTC. This translates into CASSQRFGGYEQYF.

This clone was picked up a small number of times. The V call is TRBV21-1, the J call TRBJ2-3; TRBD2 reflects the table's D call only, with no check against the DNA. TRBV21-1 is annotated as a pseudogene. This CDR3 is 20 amino acids long. The CDR3 DNA follows: TGTGCCAGCAGAGGACAGGCAAAATCTAGCGGGAGCCGAGGGGCAGATACGCAGTATTTT. It specifies CASRGQAKSSGSRGADTQYF.

The J gene is TRBJ2-7, the V gene TRBV7-9; no clear D. Germline lookup yields CDR1 SEHNR and CDR2 FQNEAQ (reference sequence). Trimming left V 2 bases short and J 6 bases short, with 14 bases between. This CDR3 is 14 amino acids long. CDR3 nucleotide sequence: TGTGCCAGCAGCTTACAGTCGTTAGCAATCGAGCAGTACTTC. This sequence encodes CASSLQSLAIEQYF.

The chain is built from TRBV30 and TRBJ2-4; D gene ambiguous. The CDR3 spans 12 residues. CDR1 GTSNPN and CDR2 SVGIG come from the germline V gene (reference sequence). Deletions cut 2 bases from V and 8 bases from J, with 10 bases between. In DNA, the CDR3 is TGTGCCTGGAGTCCACTACAAGACATTCAGTACTTC. Translated: CAWSPLQDIQYF.

This clone was picked up one time. The gene calls are TRBV11-2 and TRBJ1-5; D ambiguous. Germline V gives CDR1 SGHAT, CDR2 FQNNGV. The CDR3 sequence is 15 residues long. V lost 1 base to trimming and J lost 5 bases, with 12 bases between them. In nucleotides, the CDR3 is TGTGCCAGCAGCTTAGGTACTAGGGAGCATCAGCCCCAGCATTTT. Its translation: CASSLGTREHQPQHF.

This clone was seen a few times. Other DNA sequences in this sample translate to the same CDR3. The chain uses TRBV7-2 and TRBJ1-3, with D uncertain. Germline values: CDR1 SGHTA, CDR2 FQGNSA. The CDR3 is 12 amino acids. The germline V and J ends were trimmed by 5 bases and 4 bases, with 6 bases remaining between them. The CDR3, as DNA: TGTGCCAGCAGCCTGACGGGAAACACCATATATTTT. Translating gives CASSLTGNTIYF.

The gene calls are TRBV28 and TRBJ2-3; either TRBD1 or TRBD2 may supply D (6 bases each). Trimming shortened V by 5 bases and J by 0 bases, and 18 bases separated the two germline ends. This CDR3 region has 17 residues. Germline CDR1 MDHEN, CDR2 SYDVKM. CDR3 nucleotides: TGTGCCAGCAGTGGCCGAAGGGGGGCGACTAGCACAGATACGCAGTATTTT. Its protein product is CASSGRRGATSTDTQYF.

The chain is built from TRBV18 and TRBJ1-2; maybe TRBD1 (5 bases). The CDR3 contains 16 residues. V was pared by 2 bases and J by 5 bases, with 18 bases between. From germline, CDR1 is KGHSH and CDR2 LQKENI. CDR3 amino acids: CASSPFPGQIRYGYTF. CDR3 in DNA: TGTGCCAGCTCACCATTCCCAGGGCAAATCCGATATGGCTACACCTTC.